This note documents a single TCR beta chain sequence. The antigen is unknown. The PCR made use of 60 Vbeta and 13 Jbeta primers. Sequencing used immunoSEQ multiplex PCR; TCRdb keeps in-frame clones, though not all of them. This table has approximately 280,000 clones, over 85% appearing once. J was trimmed by 8 bases and V by 3 bases; bases with no gene match: 10. Germline values: CDR1 MNHEY, CDR2 SMNVEV (reference sequence). The CDR3 has 16 amino acids. These data come from a study of cytomegalovirus exposure and HLA in healthy donors. Study-wide results and limits: Researchers catalogued about 150 TCR beta chains as cytomegalovirus-associated. Among the most significant clusters, several appeared linked to common viral pathogens in a later analysis. In vitro, a few CMV-associated chains proved specific for CMV antigens.

The chain combines TRBV27 with TRBJ2-1, with 10 bases matching TRBD2. Specimen: PBMCs. The TCR sequence derives from a woman aged 18-29 years in good health and CMV-seronegative. CDR3 protein: CASSFLRASGGYEQFF. CDR3 nucleotide sequence: TGTGCCAGCAGTTTCCTCCGGGCTAGCGGGGGTTATGAGCAGTTCTTC.